This TCR beta chain was sequenced for a study of control samples from healthy donors and cancer patients. TCRdb's table, derived via immunoSEQ multiplex PCR, lists solely in-frame clones and lacks some. Altogether approximately 190,000 clones are present, 91% being singletons, with the ten largest covering about 2%. This CDR3 is 15 amino acids long. Germline V gives CDR1 SGHNT, CDR2 YYREEE (reference sequence). The V gene end was trimmed by 2 bases and the J gene end by 6 bases; junction bases not matched to a gene: 5. The receptor was isolated from a man aged 25-45 years in good health. The sequenced sample consisted of blood. This chain joins TRBV5-4 and TRBJ2-3; 11 bases agree with TRBD2. CDR3 amino acids: CASSFLAGGPDTQYF. For the CDR3, the DNA is TGTGCCAGCAGCTTCTTAGCGGGGGGGCCTGATACGCAGTATTTT. Looking up the rest from reference TRBV5-4 and TRBJ2-3 gives the full variable domain: ETGVTQSPTHLIKTRGQQVTLRCSSQSGHNTVSWYQQALGQGPQFIFQYYREEENGRGNFPPRFSGLQFPNYSSELNVNALELDDSALYLCASSFLAGGPDTQYFGPGTRLTVL.